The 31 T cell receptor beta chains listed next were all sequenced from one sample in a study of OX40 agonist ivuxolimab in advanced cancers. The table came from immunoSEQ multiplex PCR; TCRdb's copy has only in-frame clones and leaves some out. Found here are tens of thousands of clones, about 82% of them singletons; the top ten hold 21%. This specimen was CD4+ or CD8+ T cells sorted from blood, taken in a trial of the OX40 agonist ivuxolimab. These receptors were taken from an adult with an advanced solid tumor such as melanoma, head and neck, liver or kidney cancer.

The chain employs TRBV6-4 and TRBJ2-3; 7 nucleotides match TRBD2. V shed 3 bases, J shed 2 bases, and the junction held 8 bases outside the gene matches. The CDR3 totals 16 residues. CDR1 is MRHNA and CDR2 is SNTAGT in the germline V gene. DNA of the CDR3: TGTGCCAGCAGTGATGGGGCTAGCGGTGACACAGATACGCAGTATTTT. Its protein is CASSDGASGDTDTQYF.

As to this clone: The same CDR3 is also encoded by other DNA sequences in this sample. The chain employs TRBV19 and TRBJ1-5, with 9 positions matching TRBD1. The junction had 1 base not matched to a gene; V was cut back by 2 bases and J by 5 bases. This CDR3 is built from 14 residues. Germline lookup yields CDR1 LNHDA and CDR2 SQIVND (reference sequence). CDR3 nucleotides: TGTGCCAGTAGTATATGGACAGGGGATCAGCCCCAGCATTTT. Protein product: CASSIWTGDQPQHF.

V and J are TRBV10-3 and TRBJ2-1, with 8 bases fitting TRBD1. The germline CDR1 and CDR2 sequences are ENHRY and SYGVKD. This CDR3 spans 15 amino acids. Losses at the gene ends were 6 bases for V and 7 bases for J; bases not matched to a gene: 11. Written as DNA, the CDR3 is TGTGCCATCAGGGGGGCAGGGGGCGCCCCGAATGAGCAGTTCTTC. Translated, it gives CAIRGAGGAPNEQFF.

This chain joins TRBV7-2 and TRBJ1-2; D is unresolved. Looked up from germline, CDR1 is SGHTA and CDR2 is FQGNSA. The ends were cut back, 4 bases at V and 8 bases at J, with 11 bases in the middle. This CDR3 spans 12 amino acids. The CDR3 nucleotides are TGTGCCAGCAGCTCTACCCATGTGGGCTACACCTTC. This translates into CASSSTHVGYTF.

CDR3 in DNA: TGTGCCAGTAGTAGAGACTATGGCTACACCTTC. Translated: CASSRDYGYTF. The chain joins TRBV19 to TRBJ1-2; D is unresolved. With 4 bases removed from V and 3 bases from J, the gap between germline ends came to 3 bases. Germline V gene data show CDR1 as LNHDA and CDR2 as SQIVND (reference sequence). The length of the CDR3 is 11 residues.

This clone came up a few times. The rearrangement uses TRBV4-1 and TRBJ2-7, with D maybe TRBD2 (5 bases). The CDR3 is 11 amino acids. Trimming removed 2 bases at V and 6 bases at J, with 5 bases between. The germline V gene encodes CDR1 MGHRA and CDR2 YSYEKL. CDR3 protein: CASSQRGEQYF. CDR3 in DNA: TGCGCCAGCAGCCAACGGGGCGAGCAGTACTTC.

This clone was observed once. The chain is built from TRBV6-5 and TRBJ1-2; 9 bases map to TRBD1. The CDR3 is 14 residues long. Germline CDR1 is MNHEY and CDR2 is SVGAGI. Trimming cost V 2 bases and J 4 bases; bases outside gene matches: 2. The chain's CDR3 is CASSYATGGYGYTF. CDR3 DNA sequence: TGTGCCAGCAGTTACGCGACAGGGGGCTATGGCTACACCTTC.

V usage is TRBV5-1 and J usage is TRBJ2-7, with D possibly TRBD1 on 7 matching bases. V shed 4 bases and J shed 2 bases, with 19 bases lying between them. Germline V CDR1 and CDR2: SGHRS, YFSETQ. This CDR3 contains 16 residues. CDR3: CASSTTAGQPTYEQYF. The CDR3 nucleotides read TGCGCCAGCAGCACCACCGCGGGACAGCCTACCTACGAGCAGTACTTC.

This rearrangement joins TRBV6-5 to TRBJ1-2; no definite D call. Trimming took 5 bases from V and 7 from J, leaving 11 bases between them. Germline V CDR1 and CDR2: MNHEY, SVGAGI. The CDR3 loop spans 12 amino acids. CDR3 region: CASSHGRGGYTF. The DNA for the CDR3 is TGTGCCAGCAGTCACGGACGTGGTGGCTACACCTTC.

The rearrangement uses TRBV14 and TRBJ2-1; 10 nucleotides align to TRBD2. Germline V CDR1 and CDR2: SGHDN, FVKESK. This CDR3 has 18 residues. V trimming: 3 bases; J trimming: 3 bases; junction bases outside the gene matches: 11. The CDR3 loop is CASSHPRGLAELYNEQFF. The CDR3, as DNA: TGTGCCAGCAGCCACCCTCGCGGACTAGCGGAACTCTACAATGAGCAGTTCTTC.

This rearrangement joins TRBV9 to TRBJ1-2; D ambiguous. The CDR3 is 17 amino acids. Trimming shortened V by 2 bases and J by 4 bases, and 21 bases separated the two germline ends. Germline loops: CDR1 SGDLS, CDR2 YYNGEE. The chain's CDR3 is CASSVGTRPPALYGYTF. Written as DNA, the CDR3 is TGTGCCAGCAGCGTGGGAACCCGACCCCCGGCACTCTATGGCTACACCTTC.

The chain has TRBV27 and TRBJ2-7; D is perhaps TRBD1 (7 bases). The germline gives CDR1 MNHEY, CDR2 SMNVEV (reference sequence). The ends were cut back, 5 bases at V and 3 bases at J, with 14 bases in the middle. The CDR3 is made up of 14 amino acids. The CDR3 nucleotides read TGTGCCAGCAGTAACGGAGGGGGCGGCTACGAGCAGTACTTC. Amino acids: CASSNGGGGYEQYF.

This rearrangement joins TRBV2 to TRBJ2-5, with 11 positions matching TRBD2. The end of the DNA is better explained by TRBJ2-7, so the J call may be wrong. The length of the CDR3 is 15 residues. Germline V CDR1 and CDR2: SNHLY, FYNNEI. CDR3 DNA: TGTGCCAGCAGTGACATACTAGCGGGAGCCCGCGAGCAGTACTTC. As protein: CASSDILAGAREQYF.

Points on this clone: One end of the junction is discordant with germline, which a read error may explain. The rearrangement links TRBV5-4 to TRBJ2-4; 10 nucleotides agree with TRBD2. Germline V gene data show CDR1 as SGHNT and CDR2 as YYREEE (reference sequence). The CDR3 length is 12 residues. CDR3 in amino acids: CASSLNGLAEKF. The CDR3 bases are TGTGCCAGCAGCTTGAATGGACTAGCGGAAAAATTC.

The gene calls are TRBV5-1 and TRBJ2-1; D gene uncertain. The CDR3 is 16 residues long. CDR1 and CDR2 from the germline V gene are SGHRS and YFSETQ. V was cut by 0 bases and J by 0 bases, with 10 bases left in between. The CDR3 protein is CASSLAAVSSYNEQFF. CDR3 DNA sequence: TGCGCCAGCAGCTTGGCCGCAGTCTCCTCCTACAATGAGCAGTTCTTC.

The CDR3 coding sequence is TGTGCCAGCAGTCGTAACCGGGGGATCCACGAGCAGTACTTC. Amino acids: CASSRNRGIHEQYF. The chain recombines TRBV14 with TRBJ2-7, with D tentatively TRBD2 (6 bases). V was pared by 6 bases and J by 5 bases, with 17 bases between. CDR1 is SGHDN and CDR2 is FVKESK in the germline V gene. CDR3 size: 14 residues.

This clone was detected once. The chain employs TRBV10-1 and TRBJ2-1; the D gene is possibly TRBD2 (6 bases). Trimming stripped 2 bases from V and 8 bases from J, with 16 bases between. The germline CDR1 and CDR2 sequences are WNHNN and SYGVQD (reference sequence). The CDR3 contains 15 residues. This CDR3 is CASSEQEGRGYEQFF. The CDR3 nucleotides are TGCGCCAGCAGTGAGCAAGAGGGACGGGGGTATGAGCAGTTCTTC.

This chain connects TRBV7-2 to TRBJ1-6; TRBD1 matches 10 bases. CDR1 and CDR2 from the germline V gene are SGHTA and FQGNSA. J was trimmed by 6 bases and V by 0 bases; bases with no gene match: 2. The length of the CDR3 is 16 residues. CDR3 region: CASSLAGTGANSPLHF. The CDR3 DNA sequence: TGTGCCAGCAGCTTAGCAGGGACAGGGGCTAATTCACCCCTCCACTTT.

The CDR3 spells CASSLQPTGLPPETQYF. CDR3 nucleotides: TGTGCCAGCAGCTTACAGCCTACTGGACTACCCCCCGAGACCCAGTACTTC. The chain employs TRBV11-2 and TRBJ2-5, with D possibly matching TRBD2 (6 bases). Germline V gene data show CDR1 as SGHAT and CDR2 as FQNNGV. The CDR3 sequence is 17 residues long. Trimming took 2 bases from V and 5 from J, leaving 21 bases between them.

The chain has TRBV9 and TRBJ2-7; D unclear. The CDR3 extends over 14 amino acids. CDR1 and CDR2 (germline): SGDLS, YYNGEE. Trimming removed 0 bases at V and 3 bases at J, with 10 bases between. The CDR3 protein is CASSVDRVNYEQYF. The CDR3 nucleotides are TGTGCCAGCAGCGTAGATAGGGTGAACTACGAGCAGTACTTC. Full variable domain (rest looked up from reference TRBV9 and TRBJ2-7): DSGVTQTPKHLITATGQRVTLRCSPRSGDLSVYWYQQSLDQGLQFLIQYYNGEERAKGNILERFSAQQFPDLHSELNLSSLELGDSALYFCASSVDRVNYEQYFGPGTRLTVT.

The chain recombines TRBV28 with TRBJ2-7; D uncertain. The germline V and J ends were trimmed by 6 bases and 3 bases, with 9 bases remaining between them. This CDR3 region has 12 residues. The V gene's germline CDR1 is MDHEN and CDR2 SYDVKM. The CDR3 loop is CASSLLNYEQYF. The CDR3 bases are TGTGCCAGCAGCCTTCTTAACTACGAGCAGTACTTC.

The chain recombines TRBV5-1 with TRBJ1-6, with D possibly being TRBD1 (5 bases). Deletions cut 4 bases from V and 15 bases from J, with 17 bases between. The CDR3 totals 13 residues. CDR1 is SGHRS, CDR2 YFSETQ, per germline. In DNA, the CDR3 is TGCGCCAGCAGCCCGACTTGGGGGGGATTCCTCCACTTT. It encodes CASSPTWGGFLHF.

The CDR3 loop is CASSALRGWGNTEAFF. The CDR3 region has the DNA TGTGCCAGTAGTGCCCTCAGGGGCTGGGGGAACACTGAAGCTTTCTTT. This chain links TRBV19 with TRBJ1-1; the D gene is possibly TRBD1 (6 bases). The germline CDR1 and CDR2 sequences are LNHDA and SQIVND (reference sequence). The CDR3 is 16 amino acids. V lost 5 bases and J 1 base, leaving 17 bases between the germline ends.

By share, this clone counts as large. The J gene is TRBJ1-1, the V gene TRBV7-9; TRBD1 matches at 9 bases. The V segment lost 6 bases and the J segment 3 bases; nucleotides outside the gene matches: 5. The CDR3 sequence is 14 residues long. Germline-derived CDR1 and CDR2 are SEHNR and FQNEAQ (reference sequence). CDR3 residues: CASRAGTGYTEAFF. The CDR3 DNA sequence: TGTGCCAGCAGGGCCGGGACAGGGTACACTGAAGCTTTCTTT.

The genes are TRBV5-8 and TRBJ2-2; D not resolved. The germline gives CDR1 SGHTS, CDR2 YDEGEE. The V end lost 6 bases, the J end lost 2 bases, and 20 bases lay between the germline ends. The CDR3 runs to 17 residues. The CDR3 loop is CASKAEIRSDNTGELFF. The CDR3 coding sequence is TGTGCCAGCAAAGCCGAAATTCGTTCGGATAACACCGGGGAGCTGTTTTTT.

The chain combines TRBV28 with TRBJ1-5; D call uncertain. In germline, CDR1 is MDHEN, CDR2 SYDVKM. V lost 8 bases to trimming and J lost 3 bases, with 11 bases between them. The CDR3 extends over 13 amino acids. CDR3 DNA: TGTGCCAGCTCTATTCAAGTCAATCAGCCCCAGCATTTT. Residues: CASSIQVNQPQHF.

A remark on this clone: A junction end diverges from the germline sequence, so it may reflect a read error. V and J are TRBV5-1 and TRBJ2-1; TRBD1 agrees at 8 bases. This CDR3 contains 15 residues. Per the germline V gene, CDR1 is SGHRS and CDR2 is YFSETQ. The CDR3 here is CASNLGQGAWNEQFF. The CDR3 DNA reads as TGCGCCAGCAACTTGGGTCAGGGGGCCTGGAATGAGCAGTTCTTC.

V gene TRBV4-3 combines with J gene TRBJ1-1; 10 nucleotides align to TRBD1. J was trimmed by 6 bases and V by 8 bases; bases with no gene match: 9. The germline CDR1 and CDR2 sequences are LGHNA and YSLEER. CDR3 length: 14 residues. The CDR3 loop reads CASSRDRGFAEAFF. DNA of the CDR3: TGCGCCAGCTCACGGGACAGGGGTTTTGCTGAAGCTTTCTTT.

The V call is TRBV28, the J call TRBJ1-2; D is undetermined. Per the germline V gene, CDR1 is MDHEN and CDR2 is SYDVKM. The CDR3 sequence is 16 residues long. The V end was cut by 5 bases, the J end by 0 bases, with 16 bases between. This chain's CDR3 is CASSLLGGRSNYGYTF. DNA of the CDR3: TGTGCCAGCAGTCTCCTGGGAGGCAGATCTAACTATGGCTACACCTTC.

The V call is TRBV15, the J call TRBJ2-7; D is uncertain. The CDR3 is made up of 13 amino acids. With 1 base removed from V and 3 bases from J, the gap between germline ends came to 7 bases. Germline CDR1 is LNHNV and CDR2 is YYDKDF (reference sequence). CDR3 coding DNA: TGTGCCACCAGCAGAGCTGGCCGCTACGAGCAGTACTTC. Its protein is CATSRAGRYEQYF.

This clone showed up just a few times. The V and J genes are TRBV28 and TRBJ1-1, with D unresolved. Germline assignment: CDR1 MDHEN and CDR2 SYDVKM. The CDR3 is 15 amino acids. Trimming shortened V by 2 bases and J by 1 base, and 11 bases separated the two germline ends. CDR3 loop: CASSLSKRGNTEAFF. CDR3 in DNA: TGTGCCAGCAGTTTAAGCAAACGGGGGAACACTGAAGCTTTCTTT.